The next 28 T cell receptor beta chains were all read from a single sample in a study of blood T cell repertoires in COVID-19 (TCRdb year 2020). The library came from the immunoSEQ multiplex PCR assay. TCRdb holds this immuneACCESS table with in-frame rearrangements only. Some clones are missing; in checked studies, unresolved V genes explain under half, and the rest has no known cause. The sample table shows 65,000 to 70,000 clones, and approximately 83% are seen once. Clones ranked in the top ten supply 15% to 20% of the sample. The sample taken for sequencing was peripheral blood. The source of these receptors is a man aged 40-49 years with COVID-19, enrolled during active disease.

J is TRBJ2-5 and V is TRBV6-5; weak D call: TRBD1 (6 bases). Germline CDR1 is MNHEY and CDR2 is SVGAGI. This CDR3 is 14 amino acids long. Trimming removed 7 bases from V and 4 bases from J, with 16 bases in between. The CDR3 coding sequence is TGTGCCAGCATGGGGACATACCCGCGAGAGACCCAGTACTTC. Protein product: CASMGTYPRETQYF.

The sample holds a few counts of this clone. V gene TRBV30 combines with J gene TRBJ1-5; D call uncertain. Germline CDR1 and CDR2: GTSNPN and SVGIG (reference sequence). The V and J ends lost 2 bases and 5 bases respectively, with 10 bases between them. The CDR3 is made up of 13 amino acids. CDR3 sequence: CAWSLHRDQPQHF. CDR3 sequence (DNA): TGTGCCTGGAGTTTACATCGGGATCAGCCCCAGCATTTT.

This clone was found once. The CDR3 DNA reads as TGCGCCAGCAGCTTGCCCGGAGATAATTCACCCCTCCACTTT. It specifies CASSLPGDNSPLHF. This chain links TRBV5-1 with TRBJ1-6, with D unresolved. Germline CDR1 reads SGHRS; CDR2 reads YFSETQ. The CDR3 contains 14 residues. Trimming pared 1 base from V and 5 bases from J, leaving 7 bases between.

CDR3 coding DNA: TGCGCCAGCAGTGACCCCGGGACTAGCGGGGGGTCTGAGCAGTTCTTC. Translated: CASSDPGTSGGSEQFF. V is TRBV10-1 and J is TRBJ2-1; 15 bases fit TRBD2. J gave up 9 bases and V 3 bases, and 6 bases lay outside the gene matches. The germline V gene encodes CDR1 WNHNN and CDR2 SYGVQD (reference sequence). The CDR3 loop spans 16 amino acids.

The chain links TRBV4-1 to TRBJ2-7; possibly TRBD2 for D (6 bases). V lost 3 bases and J 7 bases, leaving 22 bases between the germline ends. The CDR3 consists of 16 residues. Germline V gene sequence: CDR1 MGHRA, CDR2 YSYEKL. CDR3 loop: CASSHPIKWRVDEQYF. The DNA of the CDR3 is TGCGCCAGCAGCCATCCGATAAAGTGGAGGGTAGATGAGCAGTACTTC.

The genes are TRBV11-2 and TRBJ2-5; D is possibly TRBD2 (7 bases). Germline V lookup: CDR1 SGHAT, CDR2 FQNNGV. V gave up 0 bases and J gave up 2 bases, with 13 bases separating them. The CDR3 is 16 residues long. CDR3 residues: CASSLEAGRGQETQYF. The CDR3 nucleotides read TGTGCCAGCAGCTTAGAAGCGGGGAGGGGGCAAGAGACCCAGTACTTC.

The rearrangement uses TRBV6-5 and TRBJ2-1, with D unclear. Trimming stripped 6 bases from V and 6 bases from J, with 6 bases between. CDR3 length equals 11 residues. CDR1 and CDR2 from the germline V gene are MNHEY and SVGAGI. The CDR3: CASSQLNEQFF. In nucleotides, the CDR3 is TGTGCCAGCAGCCAACTCAATGAGCAGTTCTTC.

The CDR3 loop is CASSLFRGSTDNTQYF. The CDR3 nucleotides read TGTGCCAGCAGCTTGTTTCGGGGGTCCACAGATAATACGCAGTATTTT. V usage is TRBV5-4 and J usage is TRBJ2-3; possibly TRBD2 for D (6 bases). Trimming pared 1 base from V and 7 bases from J, leaving 19 bases between. This CDR3 has 16 amino acids. The germline gives CDR1 SGHNT, CDR2 YYREEE (reference sequence).

The chain employs TRBV7-8 and TRBJ2-7, with D perhaps TRBD1 (6 bases). Trimming removed 5 bases at V and 2 bases at J, with 13 bases between. Germline lookup yields CDR1 SGHVS and CDR2 FQNEAQ. CDR3 size: 14 residues. The CDR3 region has the DNA TGTGCCAGCAGCCCGCACAGGGAACCCTACGAGCAGTACTTC. As protein: CASSPHREPYEQYF.

The chain recombines TRBV6-5 with TRBJ2-7, with unresolved D. The V gene lost 7 bases and the J gene lost 0 bases, with 13 bases spanning the gap. The CDR3 loop spans 14 amino acids. Germline V gene sequence: CDR1 MNHEY, CDR2 SVGAGI. The CDR3 sequence: CASNPGPNSYEQYF. In DNA form, the CDR3 reads TGTGCCAGCAACCCGGGTCCGAACTCCTACGAGCAGTACTTC.

V is TRBV5-1 and J is TRBJ2-5; no clear D gene. The V end lost 1 base, the J end lost 1 base, and 5 bases lay between the germline ends. The germline V gene has CDR1 SGHRS and CDR2 YFSETQ. CDR3 length: 13 amino acids. The CDR3 coding sequence is TGCGCCAGCAGCTTGAGGAGCCAAGAGACCCAGTACTTC. Translation gives CASSLRSQETQYF.

The gene calls are TRBV28 and TRBJ1-1; 8 positions agree with TRBD1. The CDR3 is 14 residues long. CDR1 MDHEN and CDR2 SYDVKM come from the germline V gene. J gave up 4 bases and V 1 base, and 2 bases lay outside the gene matches. The CDR3 DNA sequence: TGTGCCAGCAGTTTATTGACAGGGGCCACTGAAGCTTTCTTT. Translation: CASSLLTGATEAFF.

This chain connects TRBV13 to TRBJ1-1; 9 bases align to TRBD1. The CDR3 covers 15 residues. V was clipped by 6 bases and J by 11 bases; unmatched bases: 16. CDR1 and CDR2 (germline): PRHDT, FYEKMQ (reference sequence). CDR3 in amino acids: CASRSWDRVFTRAFF. In nucleotides, the CDR3 is TGTGCCAGCAGGTCTTGGGACAGGGTTTTTACTAGGGCTTTCTTT.

This chain links TRBV19 with TRBJ2-7; no reliable D call. V lost 11 bases to trimming and J lost 2 bases, with 16 bases between them. This CDR3 is built from 13 residues. Per germline, CDR1 LNHDA and CDR2 SQIVND (reference sequence). CDR3 nucleotide sequence: TGTGCCTCTGGTAGCTCCGTTACCTACGAGCAGTACTTC. It yields the protein CASGSSVTYEQYF.

J is TRBJ2-3 and V is TRBV6-5; D gene uncertain. CDR1 and CDR2 (germline): MNHEY, SVGAGI. V was clipped by 6 bases and J by 0 bases, with 7 bases between them. This CDR3 has 13 amino acids. CDR3 sequence (DNA): TGTGCCAGCAGCCCCGGGAGCACAGATACGCAGTATTTT. Translated, it gives CASSPGSTDTQYF.

The chain combines TRBV27 with TRBJ2-1, with D perhaps matching TRBD1 (6 bases). Trimming stripped 5 bases from V and 1 base from J, with 12 bases between. This CDR3 is built from 15 residues. From germline, CDR1 is MNHEY and CDR2 SMNVEV (reference sequence). As DNA, the CDR3 is TGTGCCAGCAGTGTCCTAGGGGGATCCTACAATGAGCAGTTCTTC. Protein product: CASSVLGGSYNEQFF.

The rearrangement uses TRBV5-6 and TRBJ1-1; D is undetermined. The germline V gene has CDR1 SGHDT and CDR2 YYEEEE. With 6 bases removed from V and 1 base from J, the gap between germline ends came to 16 bases. This CDR3 is 15 amino acids long. The CDR3 DNA sequence: TGTGCCAGCAAAAGCCCCGCGTCGAGGAACACTGAAGCTTTCTTT. This translates into CASKSPASRNTEAFF.

V is TRBV6-1 and J is TRBJ2-7; no firm D call. This CDR3 contains 14 residues. CDR1 MNHNS and CDR2 SASEGT come from the germline V gene. Trimming removed 0 bases from V and 4 bases from J, with 10 bases in between. The CDR3 protein is CASSEASFMYEQYF. The CDR3 region has the DNA TGTGCCAGCAGTGAAGCCAGTTTTATGTACGAGCAGTACTTC.

This rearrangement joins TRBV11-2 to TRBJ1-6, with 8 bases identical to TRBD1. The CDR3 runs 16 residues. V lost 5 bases to trimming and J lost 8 bases; unmatched junction nucleotides: 11. CDR1 SGHAT and CDR2 FQNNGV come from the germline V gene. The CDR3 here is CASSPPPQGAYSPLHF. The CDR3 DNA reads as TGTGCCAGCAGCCCTCCCCCCCAGGGGGCATATTCACCCCTCCACTTT.

The V gene is TRBV7-9, the J gene TRBJ2-7; 8 bases are a match to TRBD2. Per germline, CDR1 SEHNR and CDR2 FQNEAQ (reference sequence). The CDR3 has 15 residues. V shed 5 bases and J 6 bases; nucleotides not matched to a gene: 12. In nucleotides, the CDR3 is TGTGCCAGCAGCCCGGGGGGGAGTGCTCTACGCGAGCAGTACTTC. Its translation is CASSPGGSALREQYF.

V usage is TRBV18 and J usage is TRBJ1-2; 8 positions match TRBD1. This CDR3 comprises 15 residues. Trimming removed 6 bases from V and 1 base from J; junction bases left unmatched: 7. Germline V gene data show CDR1 as KGHSH and CDR2 as LQKENI. The CDR3 DNA follows: TGTGCCAGCTCTCGTGACAGGGGCCATAACTATGGCTACACCTTC. This translates into CASSRDRGHNYGYTF. Filled out from reference TRBV18 and TRBJ1-2, the complete variable domain reads NAGVMQNPRHLVRRRGQEARLRCSPMKGHSHVYWYRQLPEEGLKFMVYLQKENIIDESGMPKERFSAEFPKEGPSILRIQQVVRGDSAAYFCASSRDRGHNYGYTFGSGTRLTVV.

This chain joins TRBV11-3 and TRBJ2-3; D uncertain. The CDR3 totals 12 residues. V dropped 4 bases and J dropped 3 bases, with 5 bases sitting between them. Germline V CDR1 and CDR2: SGHNT, YENEEA. The CDR3 DNA sequence: TGTGCCAGCAGCTCGGTGACAGATACGCAGTATTTT. It translates to CASSSVTDTQYF. The full variable domain, its missing parts supplied by reference TRBV11-3 and TRBJ2-3, is EAGVVQSPRYKIIEKKQPVAFWCNPISGHNTLYWYLQNLGQGPELLIRYENEEAVDDSQLPKDRFSAERLKGVDSTLKIQPAELGDSAVYLCASSSVTDTQYFGPGTRLTVL.

This clone has just one count. Germline is not matched at one junction end, which may reflect a read error. The chain is built from TRBV20-1 and TRBJ2-1; TRBD2 is a possible D gene (5 bases). The CDR3 consists of 11 residues. Germline V gene sequence: CDR1 DFQATT, CDR2 SNEGSKA (reference sequence). The CDR3 loop reads CSAPIGGFRIF. The CDR3 DNA reads as TGCAGTGCTCCTATAGGAGGTTTTAGGATCTTC.

The chain couples TRBV29-1 to TRBJ1-2; TRBD1 matches at 9 bases. CDR1 is SQVTM and CDR2 is ANQGSEA in the germline V gene. After removal of 4 bases from V and 11 bases from J, the junction contained 14 bases not matched to a gene. There are 14 residues in the CDR3. The CDR3 sequence: CSVVVGTGGAGYTF. The CDR3 coding sequence is TGCAGCGTTGTTGTCGGAACAGGGGGCGCGGGGTACACCTTC.

This chain links TRBV7-2 with TRBJ2-3; D remains unclear. Trimming cost V 2 bases and J 4 bases, with 7 bases left between them. Germline V gives CDR1 SGHTA, CDR2 FQGNSA. This CDR3 has 13 residues. The CDR3 protein is CASSLRDADTQYF. CDR3 coding DNA: TGTGCCAGCAGCTTACGAGATGCAGATACGCAGTATTTT.

V is TRBV7-2 and J is TRBJ2-1, with 11 bases matching TRBD2. V lost 0 bases, J lost 9 bases, and 10 bases stayed unmatched. Germline CDR1 is SGHTA and CDR2 is FQGNSA. The CDR3 is 17 residues long. CDR3 protein: CASSLALASGGPPEQFF. Written as DNA, the CDR3 is TGTGCCAGCAGCTTAGCGCTAGCTAGCGGGGGGCCACCTGAGCAGTTCTTC.

J is TRBJ1-2 and V is TRBV20-1, with D hard to call. The germline V gene has CDR1 DFQATT and CDR2 SNEGSKA (reference sequence). The V end lost 3 bases, the J end lost 4 bases, and 6 bases lay between the germline ends. This CDR3 region has 11 residues. CDR3 sequence reads: CSASPFYGYTF. The CDR3 coding sequence is TGCAGTGCTAGCCCCTTCTATGGCTACACCTTC.

This chain uses TRBV7-9 with TRBJ2-7; D perhaps matches TRBD2 (5 bases). Looked up from germline, CDR1 is SEHNR and CDR2 is FQNEAQ (reference sequence). The ends were cut back, 4 bases at V and 2 bases at J, with 18 bases in the middle. This CDR3 is 16 amino acids long. CDR3 sequence reads: CASSSKPGDLTYEQYF. DNA for the CDR3: TGTGCCAGCAGCTCCAAACCCGGGGATTTAACCTACGAGCAGTACTTC.